This T cell receptor beta chain was recovered during a study of OX40 agonist ivuxolimab in advanced cancers. The V and J ends lost 6 bases and 13 bases, in that order; junction bases with no gene match: 14. Germline V gene sequence: CDR1 SNHLY, CDR2 FYNNEI. The CDR3 length is 13 residues. General study results and limits: At doses 0.1 to 3.0 mg/kg, CD4+ and CD8+ clones expanded.

Repertoires were generated with immunoSEQ multiplex PCR, while TCRdb's copy carries only in-frame clones and drops some. The sample consists of approximately 86,000 clones, 92% of them appearing once. A remark on this clone: Its matching antigen is unknown.

The source was CD4+ or CD8+ T cells sorted from blood, collected in a trial of the OX40 agonist ivuxolimab. The receptor was derived from an adult with an advanced solid tumor such as melanoma, head and neck, liver or kidney cancer. This rearrangement joins TRBV2 to TRBJ2-5; 7 positions match TRBD2. CDR3 sequence: CASSANLAAGWYF. The CDR3 region has the DNA TGTGCCAGCAGCGCAAATCTAGCGGCCGGCTGGTACTTC.